The sample holds one count of the clone carrying this T cell receptor (beta chain). The data were obtained in a study of T cell changes during pregnancy in multiple sclerosis. CDR3 length: 18 amino acids. Germline V gene data show CDR1 as SEHNR and CDR2 as FQNEAQ (reference sequence). V lost 1 base, J lost 1 base, and 19 bases lay in between. Produced via immunoSEQ multiplex PCR; TCRdb's table is partial and in-frame only. The sample contains around 110,000 clones, 85% to 95% of which appear only once. The source of this sequence is a female donor in good health, enrolled as a control in a pregnancy study. The chain carries TRBV7-9 and TRBJ1-2; weak D call: TRBD1 (6 bases). The sequenced sample was peripheral blood, obtained in the third trimester of pregnancy. The CDR3 is CASSLVPGNRASNYGYTF. CDR3 in DNA: TGTGCCAGCAGCTTAGTACCAGGGAACAGGGCGAGTAACTATGGCTACACCTTC.